These 18 T cell receptor beta chains originate from one sample sequenced in a study of siplizumab effects on memory and regulatory T cells. Sequenced by immunoSEQ multiplex PCR; TCRdb stores in-frame clones only, minus some. The sample contains about 72,000 clones, roughly nine tenths of which appear only once. The sample was CD8+ T cells sorted from blood. These receptors all stem from a human donor in good health.

The rearrangement uses TRBV7-9 and TRBJ2-3; TRBD1 matches at 9 bases. Germline lookup yields CDR1 SEHNR and CDR2 FQNEAQ (reference sequence). There are 15 residues in the CDR3. J gave up 2 bases and V 3 bases, and 3 bases lay outside the gene matches. The CDR3 region has the DNA TGTGCCAGCAGCTTTTGGGACAGGGCCACAGATACGCAGTATTTT. Its protein is CASSFWDRATDTQYF.

This clone was observed a handful of times. The chain joins TRBV11-2 to TRBJ2-7; D is possibly TRBD1 or TRBD2 (6 bases each). Deletions cut 5 bases from V and 1 base from J, with 18 bases between. CDR1 and CDR2 (germline): SGHAT, FQNNGV. CDR3 length: 16 amino acids. The CDR3 loop is CASSQGIRGRSYEQYF. The DNA for the CDR3 is TGTGCCAGCAGCCAGGGGATTCGGGGGCGATCCTACGAGCAGTACTTC.

The rearrangement links TRBV6-5 to TRBJ1-1; D is unresolved. Trimming left V 0 bases short and J 0 bases short, with 5 bases between. This CDR3 region has 14 residues. Germline CDR1 MNHEY, CDR2 SVGAGI. The chain's CDR3 is CASSYSPVNTEAFF. In nucleotides, the CDR3 is TGTGCCAGCAGTTACTCGCCCGTGAACACTGAAGCTTTCTTT.

The chain has TRBV28 and TRBJ1-3; no clear D gene. The CDR3 has 16 residues. V was pared by 1 base and J by 3 bases, with 13 bases between. CDR1 and CDR2 (germline): MDHEN, SYDVKM. Here the CDR3 DNA reads TGTGCCAGCAGTTTATTTAGAGGTTTCGGTGGAAACACCATATATTTT. Amino acids: CASSLFRGFGGNTIYF. The whole variable domain, filled in from reference TRBV28 and TRBJ1-3, reads DVKVTQSSRYLVKRTGEKVFLECVQDMDHENMFWYRQDPGLGLRLIYFSYDVKMKEKGDIPEGYSVSREKKERFSLILESASTNQTSMYLCASSLFRGFGGNTIYFGEGSWLTVV.

This clone was recorded only once. The rearrangement links TRBV4-2 to TRBJ2-3, with TRBD1 matching over 7 bases. This CDR3 has 15 amino acids. V shed 0 bases, J shed 6 bases, and the junction held 6 bases outside the gene matches. Germline CDR1 is LGHNA and CDR2 is YNFKEQ. CDR3 DNA sequence: TGTGCCAGCAGCCAAGAAACAGGGGCGGTTGATACGCAGTATTTT. The encoded protein is CASSQETGAVDTQYF.

The V call is TRBV30, the J call TRBJ2-7; the match to TRBD2 covers 8 bases. V shed 5 bases and J 2 bases; nucleotides not matched to a gene: 8. Germline loops: CDR1 GTSNPN, CDR2 SVGIG (reference sequence). The CDR3 length is 14 residues. The CDR3 spells CAWGYGAGAYEQYF. CDR3 nucleotides: TGTGCCTGGGGGTACGGAGCGGGAGCCTACGAGCAGTACTTC. Together with reference TRBV30 and TRBJ2-7, the CDR3 gives the full variable domain: SQTIHQWPATLVQPVGSPLSLECTVEGTSNPNLYWYRQAAGRGLQLLFYSVGIGQISSEVPQNLSASRPQDRQFILSSKKLLLSDSGFYLCAWGYGAGAYEQYFGPGTRLTVT.

This rearrangement joins TRBV5-4 to TRBJ1-3; D is undetermined. Germline loops: CDR1 SGHNT, CDR2 YYREEE (reference sequence). V lost 1 base to trimming and J lost 4 bases, with 6 bases between them. The CDR3 sequence is 13 residues long. CDR3 loop: CASSLFGGNTIYF. CDR3 coding DNA: TGTGCCAGCAGCTTGTTCGGCGGAAACACCATATATTTT. Looking up the rest from reference TRBV5-4 and TRBJ1-3 gives the full variable domain: ETGVTQSPTHLIKTRGQQVTLRCSSQSGHNTVSWYQQALGQGPQFIFQYYREEENGRGNFPPRFSGLQFPNYSSELNVNALELDDSALYLCASSLFGGNTIYFGEGSWLTVV.

This clone was counted once. The sample has other DNA sequences that encode this CDR3 too. J is TRBJ2-5 and V is TRBV19; D not resolved. This CDR3 spans 13 amino acids. The germline V gene has CDR1 LNHDA and CDR2 SQIVND (reference sequence). V lost 3 bases and J lost 0, with 5 bases in between. CDR3 in amino acids: CASSMGYQETQYF. The DNA of the CDR3 is TGTGCCAGTAGTATGGGCTACCAAGAGACCCAGTACTTC.

V and J are TRBV18 and TRBJ2-1; 8 nucleotides agree with TRBD2. This CDR3 contains 18 residues. V lost 6 bases, J lost 2 bases, and 15 bases stayed unmatched. CDR1 and CDR2 from the germline V gene are KGHSH and LQKENI. For the CDR3, the DNA is TGTGCCAGCTCTCACCAGTGGGAGCGGGGGCAAACCTACAATGAGCAGTTCTTC. Amino acid sequence: CASSHQWERGQTYNEQFF.

This rearrangement joins TRBV5-4 to TRBJ1-6, with D unclear. The CDR3 is made up of 17 amino acids. V was pared by 0 bases and J by 2 bases, with 12 bases between. Germline CDR1 is SGHNT and CDR2 is YYREEE (reference sequence). This chain's CDR3 is CASSLAGGSAYNSPLHF. The CDR3 DNA is TGTGCCAGCAGCTTGGCGGGAGGGTCCGCCTATAATTCACCCCTCCACTTT.

The chain uses TRBV6-5 and TRBJ1-2; 9 nucleotides line up with TRBD1. CDR3 size: 13 residues. Germline trimming cut 8 bases from V and 8 bases from J; bases unmatched to any gene: 9. Germline assignment: CDR1 MNHEY and CDR2 SVGAGI. The CDR3 sequence is CASAPDRGNGYTF. The CDR3 DNA reads TGTGCCAGCGCCCCGGACAGGGGTAACGGCTACACCTTC.

J is TRBJ2-1 and V is TRBV19, with TRBD2 identical over 13 bases. V was clipped by 4 bases and J by 7 bases; unmatched bases: 4. There are 15 residues in the CDR3. CDR1 is LNHDA, CDR2 SQIVND, per germline (reference sequence). The CDR3: CASSRTSGRGNEQFF. The CDR3 DNA reads as TGTGCCAGTAGTAGGACTAGCGGGAGAGGTAATGAGCAGTTCTTC.

The chain joins TRBV27 to TRBJ1-5; D remains unclear. CDR1 is MNHEY and CDR2 is SMNVEV in the germline V gene (reference sequence). The CDR3 contains 15 residues. Trimming shortened V by 2 bases and J by 5 bases, and 13 bases separated the two germline ends. CDR3 coding DNA: TGTGCCAGCAGTTTAGGAACCTCGCCTGATCAGCCCCAGCATTTT. This encodes CASSLGTSPDQPQHF.

The rearrangement joins TRBV6-5 to TRBJ2-1; possibly TRBD1 or TRBD2 for D (5 bases each). Germline V lookup: CDR1 MNHEY, CDR2 SVGAGI. The CDR3 spans 10 residues. The V end lost 5 bases, the J end lost 13 bases, and 9 bases lay between the germline ends. CDR3 sequence: CASSGTEQFF. In DNA form, the CDR3 reads TGTGCCAGCAGTGGGACGGAACAGTTCTTC.

The chain uses TRBV7-9 and TRBJ2-7; D gene ambiguous. CDR1 and CDR2 from the germline V gene are SEHNR and FQNEAQ (reference sequence). Trimming stripped 0 bases from V and 7 bases from J, with 10 bases between. The CDR3 contains 13 residues. CDR3 DNA: TGTGCCAGCAGCTTAGCCCACCCCGGGGAGCAGTACTTC. It codes for CASSLAHPGEQYF.

The J gene is TRBJ2-3, the V gene TRBV6-5; D might be TRBD2 (7 bases). Trimming shortened V by 6 bases and J by 4 bases, and 17 bases separated the two germline ends. CDR1 is MNHEY and CDR2 is SVGAGI in the germline V gene. This CDR3 is 15 amino acids long. The CDR3 loop reads CASRTKGGHADTQYF. CDR3 nucleotides: TGTGCCAGCAGGACTAAGGGGGGGCATGCAGATACGCAGTATTTT.

The chain couples TRBV4-1 to TRBJ2-1, with D possibly being TRBD2 (7 bases). Deletions cut 0 bases from V and 10 bases from J, with 13 bases between. The CDR3 consists of 14 residues. Per the germline V gene, CDR1 is MGHRA and CDR2 is YSYEKL. The CDR3, as DNA: TGCGCCAGCAGCCAAGAAGGGGGGGAGGGCGAGCAGTTCTTC. Amino acids: CASSQEGGEGEQFF.

This rearrangement joins TRBV6-1 to TRBJ2-2; no definite D call. V lost 1 base, J lost 7 bases, and 10 bases lay in between. Germline CDR1 and CDR2: MNHNS and SASEGT. This CDR3 spans 14 amino acids. Written as DNA, the CDR3 is TGTGCCAGCAGTGAAGAAGCTGAGTACGGGGAGCTGTTTTTT. Its protein product is CASSEEAEYGELFF.